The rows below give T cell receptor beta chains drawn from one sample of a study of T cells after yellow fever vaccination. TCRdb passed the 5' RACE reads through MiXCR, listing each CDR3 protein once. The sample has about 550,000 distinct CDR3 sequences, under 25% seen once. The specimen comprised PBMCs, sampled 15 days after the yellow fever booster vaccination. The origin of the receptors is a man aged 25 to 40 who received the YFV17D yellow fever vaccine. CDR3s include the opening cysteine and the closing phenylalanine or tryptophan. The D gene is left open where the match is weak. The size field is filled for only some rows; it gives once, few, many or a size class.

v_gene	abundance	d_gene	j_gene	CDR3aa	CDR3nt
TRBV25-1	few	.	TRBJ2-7	CASSEGGVSSYEQYF	TGTGCCAGCAGTGAAGGCGGGGTAAGCTCCTACGAGCAGTACTTC
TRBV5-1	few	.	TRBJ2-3	CASRARSPYGDTQYF	TGCGCCAGCAGAGCTCGCAGCCCTTATGGGGATACGCAGTATTTT
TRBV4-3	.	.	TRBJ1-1	CASSQDRHRVNTEAFF	TGCGCCAGCAGCCAAGATCGACACAGGGTGAACACTGAAGCTTTCTTT
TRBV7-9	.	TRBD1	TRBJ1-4	CASSLLGTGNEKLFF	TGTGCCAGCAGCTTGCTTGGGACAGGAAATGAAAAACTGTTTTTT
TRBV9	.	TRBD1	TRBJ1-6	CASSLSGTGPVLHF	TGTGCCAGCAGCCTATCCGGGACAGGCCCCGTCCTCCACTTT
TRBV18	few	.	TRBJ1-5	CASSRQGRDQPQHF	TGTGCCAGCTCACGTCAGGGAAGGGATCAGCCCCAGCATTTT
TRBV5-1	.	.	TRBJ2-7	CASSLNQEGEQYF	TGCGCCAGCAGCTTGAACCAGGAGGGCGAGCAGTACTTC
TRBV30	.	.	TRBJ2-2	CAWARLELFF	TGTGCCTGGGCCAGGTTGGAGCTGTTTTTT
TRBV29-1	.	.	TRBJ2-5	CSVEDLRDQETQYF	TGCAGCGTTGAAGACCTCAGGGACCAAGAGACCCAGTACTTC
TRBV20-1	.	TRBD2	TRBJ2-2	CSARVTSGHTGELFF	TGCAGTGCTAGAGTAACTAGCGGCCACACCGGGGAGCTGTTTTTT
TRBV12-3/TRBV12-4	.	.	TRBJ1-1	CASSSGLMNTEAFF	TGTGCCAGCAGTTCGGGACTTATGAACACTGAAGCTTTCTTT
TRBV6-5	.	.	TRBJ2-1	CASSYSRQGGRNEQFF	TGTGCCAGCAGTTACTCCCGACAGGGAGGTCGTAATGAGCAGTTCTTC
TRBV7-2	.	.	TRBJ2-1	CASSRQGSQEFF	TGTGCCAGCAGCCGTCAGGGGAGTCAGGAGTTCTTC
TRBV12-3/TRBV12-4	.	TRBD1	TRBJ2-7	CASSSGTGVTYEQYF	TGTGCCAGCAGTTCCGGGACAGGGGTCACCTACGAGCAGTACTTC
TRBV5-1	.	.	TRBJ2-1	CASSLETGNEQFF	TGCGCCAGCAGCTTGGAAACCGGCAATGAGCAGTTCTTC
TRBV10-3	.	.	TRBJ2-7	CAISDQGQRYEQYF	TGTGCCATCAGTGACCAAGGACAGCGCTACGAGCAGTACTTC
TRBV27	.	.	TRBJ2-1	CASRRVDNEQFF	TGTGCCAGCAGGCGGGTCGACAATGAGCAGTTCTTC
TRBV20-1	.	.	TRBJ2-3	CSANPGEGADTQYF	TGCAGTGCTAATCCGGGAGAAGGGGCAGATACGCAGTATTTT
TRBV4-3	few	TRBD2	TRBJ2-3	CASSHLPSGTSTDTQYF	TGCGCCAGCAGCCATTTACCCAGCGGGACTAGCACAGATACGCAGTATTTT
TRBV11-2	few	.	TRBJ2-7	CASTHLKGEQYF	TGTGCCAGCACCCACCTGAAGGGCGAGCAGTACTTC
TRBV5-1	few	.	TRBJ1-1	CASSLGAGLNTEAFF	TGCGCCAGCAGCTTGGGGGCAGGGTTGAACACTGAAGCTTTCTTT
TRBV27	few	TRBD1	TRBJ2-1	CASSPLRQGSRYNEQFF	TGTGCCAGCAGTCCTTTGCGACAGGGGAGCAGATACAATGAGCAGTTCTTC
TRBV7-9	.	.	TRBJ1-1	CASRRQEEAFF	TGTGCCAGCAGACGACAGGAGGAAGCTTTCTTT
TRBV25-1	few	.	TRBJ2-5	CASSWGAETQYF	TGTGCCAGCAGTTGGGGAGCGGAGACCCAGTACTTC
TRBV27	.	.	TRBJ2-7	CASTLQGRGYLGEQYF	TGTGCCAGCACCTTACAGGGGAGGGGATATTTGGGGGAGCAGTACTTC
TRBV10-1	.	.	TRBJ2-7	CASSETDSYEQYF	TGCGCCAGCAGTGAAACAGATTCCTACGAGCAGTACTTC
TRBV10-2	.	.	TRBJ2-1	CASSESLWTTLGNEQFF	TGCGCCAGCAGTGAGTCTCTTTGGACTACCCTGGGAAATGAGCAGTTCTTC
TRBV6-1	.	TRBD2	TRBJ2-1	CASSRDTSGTYNEQFF	TGTGCCAGCAGTCGAGACACTAGCGGGACTTACAATGAGCAGTTCTTC
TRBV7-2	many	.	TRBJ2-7	CASSSNRGYEQYF	TGTGCCAGCAGCTCAAACCGGGGCTACGAGCAGTACTTC
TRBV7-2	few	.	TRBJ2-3	CASSLMTGEGTDTQYF	TGTGCCAGCAGCTTAATGACAGGTGAAGGGACAGATACGCAGTATTTT
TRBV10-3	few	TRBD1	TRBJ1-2	CAISERGPDYGYTF	TGTGCCATCAGTGAGAGGGGGCCGGACTATGGCTACACCTTC
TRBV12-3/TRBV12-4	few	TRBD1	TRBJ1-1	CASGWDRRMNTEAFF	TGTGCCAGCGGATGGGACAGACGTATGAACACTGAAGCTTTCTTT
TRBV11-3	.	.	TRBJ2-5	CASSSGQGGAQETQYF	TGTGCCAGCAGCTCCGGACAGGGAGGGGCCCAAGAGACCCAGTACTTC
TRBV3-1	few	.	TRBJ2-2	CASSPVPFGAGELFF	TGTGCCAGCAGCCCGGTCCCTTTTGGGGCCGGGGAGCTGTTTTTT
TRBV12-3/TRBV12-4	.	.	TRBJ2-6	CASSLIAGRRAGANVLTF	TGTGCCAGCAGTTTAATAGCAGGGCGTCGGGCTGGGGCCAACGTCCTGACTTTC
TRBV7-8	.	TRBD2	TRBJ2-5	CASSLVLREFQETQYF	TGTGCCAGCAGCTTAGTCTTGCGGGAGTTCCAAGAGACCCAGTACTTC
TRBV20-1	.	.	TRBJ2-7	CSASKVGKTYEQYF	TGCAGTGCTAGTAAGGTGGGAAAGACCTACGAGCAGTACTTC
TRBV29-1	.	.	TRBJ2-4	CGTEGSRGIQYF	TGCGGAACCGAGGGCTCCCGGGGCATTCAGTACTTC
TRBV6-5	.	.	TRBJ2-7	CASSRDASYF	TGTGCCAGCAGCCGGGACGCGTCGTACTTC